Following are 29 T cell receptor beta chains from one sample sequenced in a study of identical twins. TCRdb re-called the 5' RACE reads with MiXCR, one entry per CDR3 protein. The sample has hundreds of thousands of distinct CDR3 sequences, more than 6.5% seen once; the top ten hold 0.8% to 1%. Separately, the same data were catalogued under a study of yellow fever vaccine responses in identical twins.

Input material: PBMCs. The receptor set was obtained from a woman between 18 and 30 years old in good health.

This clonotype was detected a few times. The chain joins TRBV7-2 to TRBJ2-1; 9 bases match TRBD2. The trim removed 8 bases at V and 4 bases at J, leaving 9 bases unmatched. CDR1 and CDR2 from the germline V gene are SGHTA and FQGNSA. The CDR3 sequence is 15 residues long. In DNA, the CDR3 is TGTGCCAGCGTCTGGGGTCTAGCGGGGTACAATGAGCAGTTCTTC. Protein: CASVWGLAGYNEQFF.

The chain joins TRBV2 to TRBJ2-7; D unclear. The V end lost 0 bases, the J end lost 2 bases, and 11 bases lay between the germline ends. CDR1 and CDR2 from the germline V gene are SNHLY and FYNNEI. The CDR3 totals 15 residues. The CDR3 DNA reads TGTGCCAGCAGTGAAGCAACGGGTTTTACCTACGAGCAGTACTTC. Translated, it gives CASSEATGFTYEQYF.

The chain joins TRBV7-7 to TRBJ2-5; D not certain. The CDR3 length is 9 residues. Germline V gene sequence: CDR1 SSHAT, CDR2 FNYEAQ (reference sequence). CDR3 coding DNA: TGTGCTAGACCGCAGACCCAGTACTTC. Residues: CARPQTQYF.

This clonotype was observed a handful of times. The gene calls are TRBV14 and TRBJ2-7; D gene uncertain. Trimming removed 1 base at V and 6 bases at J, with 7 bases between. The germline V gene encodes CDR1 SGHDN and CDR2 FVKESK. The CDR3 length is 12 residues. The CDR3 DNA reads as TGTGCCAGCAGCCAAGCGGCGAGCGAGCAGTACTTC. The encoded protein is CASSQAASEQYF.

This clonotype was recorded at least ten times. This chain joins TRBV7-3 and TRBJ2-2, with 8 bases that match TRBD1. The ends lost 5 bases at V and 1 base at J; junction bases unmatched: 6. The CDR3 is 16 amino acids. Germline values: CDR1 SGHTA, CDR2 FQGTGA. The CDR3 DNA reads TGTGCCAGCAGCCGACCGGGACAGGAGAACACCGGGGAGCTGTTTTTT. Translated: CASSRPGQENTGELFF. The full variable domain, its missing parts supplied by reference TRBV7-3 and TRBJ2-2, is GAGVSQTPSNKVTEKGKYVELRCDPISGHTALYWYRQSLGQGPEFLIYFQGTGAADDSGLPNDRFFAVRPEGSVSTLKIQRTERGDSAVYLCASSRPGQENTGELFFGEGSRLTVL.

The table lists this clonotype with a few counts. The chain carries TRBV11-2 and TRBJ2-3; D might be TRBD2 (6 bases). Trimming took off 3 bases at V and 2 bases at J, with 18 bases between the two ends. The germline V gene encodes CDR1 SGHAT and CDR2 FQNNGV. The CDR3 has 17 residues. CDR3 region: CASSFLAGKVDTDTQYF. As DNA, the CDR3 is TGTGCCAGCAGCTTCTTGGCGGGGAAGGTGGACACAGATACGCAGTATTTT. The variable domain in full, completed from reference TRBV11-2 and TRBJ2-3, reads EAGVAQSPRYKIIEKRQSVAFWCNPISGHATLYWYQQILGQGPKLLIQFQNNGVVDDSQLPKDRFSAERLKGVDSTLKIQPAKLEDSAVYLCASSFLAGKVDTDTQYFGPGTRLTVL.

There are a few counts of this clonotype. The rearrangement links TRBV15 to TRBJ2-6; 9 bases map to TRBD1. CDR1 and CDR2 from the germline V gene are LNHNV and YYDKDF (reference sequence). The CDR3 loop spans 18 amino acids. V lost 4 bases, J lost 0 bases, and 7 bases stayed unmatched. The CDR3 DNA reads TGTGCCACCAGCACGGACAGGGGAAGCCACTCTGGGGCCAACGTCCTGACTTTC. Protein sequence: CATSTDRGSHSGANVLTF.

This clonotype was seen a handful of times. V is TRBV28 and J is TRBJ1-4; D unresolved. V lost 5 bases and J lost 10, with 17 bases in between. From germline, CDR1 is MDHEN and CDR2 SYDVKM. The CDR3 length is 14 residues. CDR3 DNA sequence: TGTGCCAGCAGTGCCCAAACACAATCTGCAAAACTGTTTTTT. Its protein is CASSAQTQSAKLFF.

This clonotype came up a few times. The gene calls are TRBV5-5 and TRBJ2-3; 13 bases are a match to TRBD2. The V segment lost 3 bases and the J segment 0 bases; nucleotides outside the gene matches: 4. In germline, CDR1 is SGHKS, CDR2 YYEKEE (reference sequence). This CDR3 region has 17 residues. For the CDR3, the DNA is TGTGCCAGCAGCTACCGACTAGCGGGGGGTAGCACAGATACGCAGTATTTT. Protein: CASSYRLAGGSTDTQYF.

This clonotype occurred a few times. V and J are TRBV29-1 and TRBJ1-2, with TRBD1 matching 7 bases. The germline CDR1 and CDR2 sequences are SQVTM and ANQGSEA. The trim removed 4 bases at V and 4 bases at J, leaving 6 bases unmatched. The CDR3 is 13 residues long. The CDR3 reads CSVVEQGLYGYTF. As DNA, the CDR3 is TGCAGCGTTGTGGAACAGGGGCTCTATGGCTACACCTTC.

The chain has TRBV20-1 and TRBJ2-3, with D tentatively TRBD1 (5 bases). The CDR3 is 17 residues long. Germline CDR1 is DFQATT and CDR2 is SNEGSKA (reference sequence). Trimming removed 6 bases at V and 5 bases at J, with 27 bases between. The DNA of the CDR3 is TGCAGTGCGGACATGTGGCTGGAGAAGGCCGTGTTAGATACGCAGTATTTT. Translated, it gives CSADMWLEKAVLDTQYF.

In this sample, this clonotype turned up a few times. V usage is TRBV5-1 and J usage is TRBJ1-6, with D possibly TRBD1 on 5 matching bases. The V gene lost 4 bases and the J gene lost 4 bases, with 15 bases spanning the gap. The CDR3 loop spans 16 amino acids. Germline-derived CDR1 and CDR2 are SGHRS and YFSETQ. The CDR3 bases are TGCGCCAGCAGCAGAGGGGATCGGGTTTATAATTCACCCCTCCACTTT. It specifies CASSRGDRVYNSPLHF.

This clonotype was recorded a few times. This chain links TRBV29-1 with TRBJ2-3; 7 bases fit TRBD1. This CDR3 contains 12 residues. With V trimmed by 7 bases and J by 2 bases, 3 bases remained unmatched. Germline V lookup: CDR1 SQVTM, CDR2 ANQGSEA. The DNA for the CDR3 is TGCAGCGCCGGGACAGACACAGATACGCAGTATTTT. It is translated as CSAGTDTDTQYF.

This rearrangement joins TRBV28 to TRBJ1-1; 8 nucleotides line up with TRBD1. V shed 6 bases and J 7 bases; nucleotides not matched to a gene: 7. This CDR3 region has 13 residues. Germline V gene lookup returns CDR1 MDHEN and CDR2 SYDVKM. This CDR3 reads CASRPTGAFEAFF. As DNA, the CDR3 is TGTGCCAGCAGACCGACAGGGGCGTTTGAAGCTTTCTTT. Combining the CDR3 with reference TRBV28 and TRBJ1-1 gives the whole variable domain DVKVTQSSRYLVKRTGEKVFLECVQDMDHENMFWYRQDPGLGLRLIYFSYDVKMKEKGDIPEGYSVSREKKERFSLILESASTNQTSMYLCASRPTGAFEAFFGQGTRLTVV.

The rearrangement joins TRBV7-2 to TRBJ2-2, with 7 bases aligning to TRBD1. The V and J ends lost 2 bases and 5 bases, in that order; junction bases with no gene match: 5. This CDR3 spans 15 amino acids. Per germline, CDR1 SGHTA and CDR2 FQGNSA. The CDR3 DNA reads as TGTGCCAGCAGCTTATCAGGGGGTTGGACCGGGGAGCTGTTTTTT. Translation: CASSLSGGWTGELFF.

The CDR3 sequence: CARAAGQAMDYEQYF. The CDR3 bases are TGTGCCAGAGCAGCAGGGCAGGCCATGGACTACGAGCAGTACTTC. This sequence joins TRBV21-1 and TRBJ2-7; whether TRBD1, the table's D call, matches the DNA was not checked. TRBV21-1 has pseudogene status. There are 15 residues in the CDR3.

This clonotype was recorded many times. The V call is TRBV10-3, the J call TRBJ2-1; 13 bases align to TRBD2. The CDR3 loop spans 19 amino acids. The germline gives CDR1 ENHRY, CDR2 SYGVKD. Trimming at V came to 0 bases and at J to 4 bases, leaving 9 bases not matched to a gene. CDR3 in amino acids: CAISESGTSGTAVYNEQFF. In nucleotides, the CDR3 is TGTGCCATCAGTGAGTCGGGGACTAGCGGGACTGCCGTGTACAATGAGCAGTTCTTC.

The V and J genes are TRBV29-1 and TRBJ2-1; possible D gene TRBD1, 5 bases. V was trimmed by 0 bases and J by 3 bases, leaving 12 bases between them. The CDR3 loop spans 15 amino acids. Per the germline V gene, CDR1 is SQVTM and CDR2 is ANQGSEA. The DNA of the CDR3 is TGCAGCGTTGAAGACCGACAGAGCTTCTACAATGAGCAGTTCTTC. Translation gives CSVEDRQSFYNEQFF.

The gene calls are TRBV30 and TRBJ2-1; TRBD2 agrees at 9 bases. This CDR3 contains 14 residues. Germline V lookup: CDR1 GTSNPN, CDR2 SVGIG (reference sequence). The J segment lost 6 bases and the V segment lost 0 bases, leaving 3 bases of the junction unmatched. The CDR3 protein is CAWSVASGVNEQFF. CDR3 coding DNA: TGTGCCTGGAGTGTAGCTAGCGGGGTCAATGAGCAGTTCTTC.

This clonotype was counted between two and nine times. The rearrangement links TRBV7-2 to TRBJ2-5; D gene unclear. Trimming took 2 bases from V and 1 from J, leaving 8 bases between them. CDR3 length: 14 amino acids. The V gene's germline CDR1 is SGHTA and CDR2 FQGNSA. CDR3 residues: CASSLMLGQETQYF. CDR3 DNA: TGTGCCAGCAGCTTAATGCTGGGCCAAGAGACCCAGTACTTC.

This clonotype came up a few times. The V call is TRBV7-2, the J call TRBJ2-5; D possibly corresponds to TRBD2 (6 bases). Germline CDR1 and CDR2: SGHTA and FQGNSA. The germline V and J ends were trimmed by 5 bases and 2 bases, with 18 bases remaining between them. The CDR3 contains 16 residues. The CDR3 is CASSQDSRRAQETQYF. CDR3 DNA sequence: TGTGCCAGCAGCCAAGACTCTAGGAGGGCGCAAGAGACCCAGTACTTC.

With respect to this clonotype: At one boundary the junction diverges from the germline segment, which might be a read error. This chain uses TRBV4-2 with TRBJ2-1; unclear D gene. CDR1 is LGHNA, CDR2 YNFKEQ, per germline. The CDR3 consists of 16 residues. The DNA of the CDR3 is TGTGCCAGCACCCAAGACACGTCAGTTTCCTACAATGAGCAGTTCTTC. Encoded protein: CASTQDTSVSYNEQFF.

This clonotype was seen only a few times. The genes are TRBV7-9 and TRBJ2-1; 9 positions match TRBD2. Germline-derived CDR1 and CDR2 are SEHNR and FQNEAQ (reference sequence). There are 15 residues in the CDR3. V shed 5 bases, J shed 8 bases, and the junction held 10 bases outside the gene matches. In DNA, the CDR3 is TGTGCCAGCAGCGCGACTAGCGGTCCCCCGGATGAGCAGTTCTTC. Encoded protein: CASSATSGPPDEQFF.

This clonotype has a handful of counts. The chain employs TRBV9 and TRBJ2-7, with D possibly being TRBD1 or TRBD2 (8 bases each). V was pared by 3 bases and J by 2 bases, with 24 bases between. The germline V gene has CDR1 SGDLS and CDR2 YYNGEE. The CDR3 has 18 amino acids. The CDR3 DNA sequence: TGTGCCAGCAGCGGGGGGACAGGCGGACTAGCCGGAGCCTACGAGCAGTACTTC. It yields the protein CASSGGTGGLAGAYEQYF.

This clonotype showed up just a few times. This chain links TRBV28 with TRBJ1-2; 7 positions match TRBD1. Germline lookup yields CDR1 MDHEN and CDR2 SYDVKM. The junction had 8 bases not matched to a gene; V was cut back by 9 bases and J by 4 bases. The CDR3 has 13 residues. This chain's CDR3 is CASLRDRVYGYTF. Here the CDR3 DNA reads TGTGCCAGTCTTCGAGACAGGGTCTATGGCTACACCTTC.

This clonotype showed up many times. For the CDR3, the DNA is TGTGCCAGCAGCGTCCCTAGCGGGAGGGCCCATGAGCAGTACTTC. This sequence encodes CASSVPSGRAHEQYF. The chain has TRBV7-2 and TRBJ2-7, with TRBD2 matching 12 bases. CDR3 size: 15 residues. Germline V CDR1 and CDR2: SGHTA, FQGNSA. J was trimmed by 7 bases and V by 5 bases; bases with no gene match: 9.

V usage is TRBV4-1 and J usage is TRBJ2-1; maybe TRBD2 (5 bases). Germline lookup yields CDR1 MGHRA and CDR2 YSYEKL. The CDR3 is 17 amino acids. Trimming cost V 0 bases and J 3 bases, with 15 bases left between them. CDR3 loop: CASSQDPASSIYNEQFF. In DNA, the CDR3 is TGCGCCAGCAGCCAAGATCCGGCTAGCTCCATCTACAATGAGCAGTTCTTC.

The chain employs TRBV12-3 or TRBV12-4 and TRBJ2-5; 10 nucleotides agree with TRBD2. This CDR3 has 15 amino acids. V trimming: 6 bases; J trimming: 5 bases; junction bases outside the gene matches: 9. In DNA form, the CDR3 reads TGTGCCAGCAGAAAAAGCGGGAGGGCTCAGGAGACCCAGTACTTC. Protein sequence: CASRKSGRAQETQYF.

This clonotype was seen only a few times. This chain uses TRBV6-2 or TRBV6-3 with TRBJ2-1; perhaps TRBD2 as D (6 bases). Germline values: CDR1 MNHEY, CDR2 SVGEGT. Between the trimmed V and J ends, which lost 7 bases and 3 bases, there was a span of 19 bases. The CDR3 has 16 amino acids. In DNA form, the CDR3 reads TGTGCCAGCACCACCCCGGGTTCGGGAGACTACAATGAGCAGTTCTTC. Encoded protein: CASTTPGSGDYNEQFF.